Listed below are T cell receptor beta chains from one sample, sequenced in a study of blood T cell repertoires in COVID-19. Measured with immunoSEQ multiplex PCR; TCRdb has only the in-frame clones, and not every one. The sample holds tens of thousands of clones; 85% to 90% are singletons and the top ten take approximately 8.8%. Sequenced material: peripheral blood. Receptor source: a human donor with active COVID-19. The donor label of this sample is uncertain. Each CDR3 is given with its conserved first and last residue. The D gene is left open where the match is weak. Clone size, where shown, is once, few, many, or a class for clones that have expanded.

CASTGNSNQPQHF TGTGCCAGCACAGGGAATAGCAATCAGCCCCAGCATTTT NA TRBJ1-5 TRBV6-5 NA
CASSLGEGNEQFF TGTGCCAGCAGCCTTGGTGAGGGTAATGAGCAGTTCTTC NA TRBJ2-1 TRBV6-5 NA
CASSSPGGPGTEAFF TGTGCCAGCTCCTCCCCCGGGGGACCGGGCACTGAAGCTTTCTTT NA TRBJ1-1 TRBV18 NA
CASSQDWGTDYNEQFF TGCGCCAGCAGCCAAGATTGGGGGACAGATTACAATGAGCAGTTCTTC NA TRBJ2-1 TRBV4-3 TRBD1
CASSPGQDYSPLHF TGCGCCAGCAGCCCGGGACAGGATTATTCACCCCTCCACTTT NA TRBJ1-6 TRBV5-1 TRBD1
CASSETSGILDTQYF TGTGCCAGCAGTGAGACTAGCGGGATCCTCGATACGCAGTATTTT NA TRBJ2-3 TRBV2 TRBD2
CASSIRDTNQPQHF TGTGCCAGTAGTATCCGGGACACCAATCAGCCCCAGCATTTT NA TRBJ1-5 TRBV19 NA
CASSVTANTDTQYF TGTGCCAGCAGCGTAACAGCTAACACAGATACGCAGTATTTT NA TRBJ2-3 TRBV9 NA
CASSFRLAGLYEQYF TGTGCCAGCAGTTTCAGGCTAGCGGGGCTCTACGAGCAGTACTTC NA TRBJ2-7 TRBV27 TRBD2
CASSLGGTNTGELFF TGTGCCAGCAGCTTAGGGGGGACTAACACCGGGGAGCTGTTTTTT NA TRBJ2-2 TRBV7-2 NA
CASRPSRDSHSNTGELFF TGTGCCAGTAGGCCCTCCCGGGACTCACACTCGAACACCGGGGAGCTGTTTTTT NA TRBJ2-2 TRBV19 NA
CASSLGGGQGHSPLHF TGTGCCAGCAGCTTGGGTGGTGGACAGGGGCATTCACCCCTCCACTTT NA TRBJ1-6 TRBV5-5 TRBD1
CARSLVAYVGRTDEQFF TGTGCCAGAAGCTTGGTTGCCTATGTGGGGCGCACGGATGAGCAGTTCTTC NA TRBJ2-1 TRBV5-3 NA
CASSLVSGGTNTGELFF TGTGCCAGCAGCTTAGTCAGCGGGGGGACCAACACCGGGGAGCTGTTTTTT NA TRBJ2-2 TRBV11-3 TRBD2
CASSPRRVTDTQYF TGTGCCAGCAGCCCCCGGAGGGTCACAGATACGCAGTATTTT NA TRBJ2-3 TRBV9 NA
CASSEVGGTTDTQYF TGCGCCAGCAGTGAGGTAGGCGGGACCACAGATACGCAGTATTTT NA TRBJ2-3 TRBV10-2 NA
CASSQGQGGETQYF TGTGCCAGCAGTCAGGGACAGGGAGGAGAGACCCAGTACTTC NA TRBJ2-5 TRBV6-5 TRBD1
CATSRKARKTGNTGELFF TGTGCCACCAGCAGAAAGGCCCGGAAGACAGGGAACACCGGGGAGCTGTTTTTT NA TRBJ2-2 TRBV15 NA
CASSVGQGDEQFF TGTGCCAGCAGCGTAGGGCAGGGGGATGAGCAGTTCTTC NA TRBJ2-1 TRBV9 TRBD1
CASSLWTGTLSTDTQYF TGTGCCAGCAGCTTGTGGACAGGCACCTTAAGCACAGATACGCAGTATTTT NA TRBJ2-3 TRBV5-6 TRBD1
CASSFGLAEILEQYF TGTGCCAGCAGTTTTGGCCTAGCGGAAATTTTGGAGCAGTACTTC once TRBJ2-7 TRBV28 TRBD2
CASSLGEGNEQFF TGTGCCAGCAGTTTAGGGGAGGGGAATGAGCAGTTCTTC NA TRBJ2-1 TRBV6-5 TRBD2
CAIPAGPVDTGELFF TGTGCCATCCCAGCGGGACCTGTGGACACCGGGGAGCTGTTTTTT few TRBJ2-2 TRBV21-1 NA
CARTGTGAKNIQYF TGTGCCAGGACCGGGACAGGGGCCAAAAACATTCAGTACTTC NA TRBJ2-4 TRBV19 TRBD1
CASSTGAKNTEAFF TGTGCCAGTAGTACTGGGGCCAAGAACACTGAAGCTTTCTTT NA TRBJ1-1 TRBV19 NA
CASGEGVNGYTF TGTGCCAGCGGGGAGGGGGTGAATGGCTACACCTTC NA TRBJ1-2 TRBV28 NA
CATSVARVGTGELFF TGTGCCACCAGTGTTGCGCGGGTAGGGACCGGGGAGCTGTTTTTT NA TRBJ2-2 TRBV24-1 NA
CASSLTGGEGGYTF TGTGCCAGCAGTTTGACAGGGGGGGAAGGTGGCTACACCTTC NA TRBJ1-2 TRBV6-5 TRBD1